This T cell receptor (beta chain) was recorded in a study of T cells in Graves' hyperthyroidism and ophthalmopathy (dated by TCRdb to 2018 to 2020). About the investigation overall: Peripheral blood samples were taken at initial diagnosis, before any treatment was given. To identify distinguishing TCR V-J signatures, a discovery cohort of around 98 patients was used, comprising under 45 with Graves' ophthalmopathy and 55 to 65 with stable Graves' hyperthyroidism. Prospective prediction of ophthalmopathy was tested in an independent validation cohort of approximately 19 hyperthyroidism patients and some 17 patients who later progressed to ophthalmopathy. The approximately 98 discovery patients were randomly divided into training and test sets at a 7:3 ratio. In about 6 Graves' hyperthyroidism patients, the study also compared T-cell repertoires from thyroid tissue with T-cell repertoires from blood. After sampling, hyperthyroidism patients received methimazole starting at 30 mg daily, and ophthalmopathy patients received high-dose intravenous methylprednisolone. The paper reports TCR Vbeta CDR3 sequencing of approximately 140 peripheral blood samples: around 45 ophthalmopathy, some 80 hyperthyroidism and 17 progressor patients.

Ten or more counts support this clonotype. The antigen it recognizes is unknown. No base-level quality is on record; no much larger clone is a single base apart. Study-level results and caveats: A 13 V-J signature model separated ophthalmopathy from stable hyperthyroidism, with 87.88% sensitivity and 81.08% specificity in cross-validation and 80%/75% in testing. In validation, progression to ophthalmopathy was predicted by the model with 65% to 71% sensitivity and 72.22% specificity, a median of approximately 6.5 months before onset. No statistical method was used to fix the sample size in advance, and group allocation was not hidden from the investigators. Most expanded thyroid clonotypes (frequency above 0.001) were also detected in blood, a finding suggesting that blood repertoires may reflect thyroid immune responses.

CDR1 SGHTA and CDR2 FQGNSA were looked up in the germline V gene. Trimming at the junction amounts to 4 bases on V and 4 bases on J, and the germline ends lie 13 bases apart. From the cysteine through the phenylalanine, the CDR3 covers 15 amino acids. The kept DNA is CDR3 alone, 45 bases in frame from the first base. Stable Graves' hyperthyroidism was defined as no progression to ophthalmopathy during 18 months of follow-up. Hyperthyroidism patients were newly diagnosed, had a disease duration of under 2 months, and were aged 18 to 65 years. Exclusion was applied to patients with uncontrolled infections, other autoimmune diseases, pregnancy or lactation. Diagnoses were based on clinical symptoms, serum thyroxine and TRAb, thyroid ultrasound and orbital computed tomography. PBMCs were separated from over 9 ml of fresh peripheral blood using Ficoll-Paque density gradient centrifugation. Total RNA was extracted using Trizol reagent, and RNA quality was assessed on an Agilent 2100 Bioanalyzer.

Amplification of TCR beta CDR3 regions was carried out from RNA transcripts. A first-round RT-PCR of the TCR CDR3 used the HTBI primer set with the Qiagen OneStep RT-PCR kit. A second multiplex PCR round built the libraries, followed by size selection and purification. The libraries were sequenced on an Illumina HiSeq2000 using paired-end 100 bp reads. The source study handled its data this way. SOAPnuke was used to process the raw data, with reads discarded if the reads contained adapters or uncalled bases, had a mean Phred below 15, or lacked an exact constant-primer or identifier match. High-quality paired reads were merged using COPE v1.2.5, and each unique nucleotide sequence was defined as a clonotype. MiTCR v1.1 was used to align the clonotypes against IMGT TRBV, TRBD and TRBJ reference segments. Analysis was restricted to V-J combinations with a frequency above 0.0001, which covered about 99% of repertoires. The TCS score was defined as the ratio of F50 (clonal expansion) to E x V (chaos), calculated using BLOSUM62-based TCRdist between CDR3 peptides within each V-J. Welch's t-statistics and random forest reduced roughly 530 V-J features to some 14, which were used in a naive Bayes classifier (R e1071). TCRdb reprocessing: public reads trimmed at Q25 with fastp, clones called with MiXCR, in-frame beta chains kept. Every distinct CDR3 protein forms one entry, paired with its most common genes and DNA. TCRdb's processing, not the authors', yielded these V and J calls. This sample lists approximately 330,000 distinct CDR3 sequences; around a fifth were detected once. The top ten constitute 50% of the sample.

The TCR sequence derives from a woman between 50 and 59 years old with Graves' hyperthyroidism. Rearrangement joined TRBV7-2 to TRBJ2-2; no confident D gene assignment can be made. Source material: blood. The DNA sequence is TGTGCCAGCAGCTCCAACCCGGGCAGCACCGGGGAGCTGTTTTTT. Its coded protein is CASSSNPGSTGELFF. Where the CDR3 stops, the reference TRBV7-2 and TRBJ2-2 genes take over; the full variable domain is GAGVSQSPSNKVTEKGKDVELRCDPISGHTALYWYRQSLGQGLEFLIYFQGNSAPDKSGLPSDRFSAERTGGSVSTLTIQRTQQEDSAVYLCASSSNPGSTGELFFGEGSRLTVL.